This T cell receptor (beta chain) comes out of a study of cytotoxic CD8 clonotypes in ibrutinib-treated CLL. Trimming took off 2 bases at V and 5 bases at J, with 15 bases between the two ends. CDR1 is SGHAT and CDR2 is FQNNGV in the germline V gene. The CDR3 totals 15 residues. Study results and limitations: Starting clonality was above that of age-matched healthy donors and tracked circulating CD8+ T-cell counts.

The method was immunoSEQ multiplex PCR; TCRdb's version includes in-frame clones alone and lacks a portion of them. The table records tens of thousands of clones, roughly 84% of them present only once. Regarding this clone: Its antigen is currently unknown.

The TCR sequence derives from a human donor with chronic lymphocytic leukemia. The chain is built from TRBV11-2 and TRBJ1-2; D may be TRBD1 (5 bases). The sample in question was PBMCs, obtained before ibrutinib treatment. CDR3 nucleotides: TGTGCCAGCAGCTTATTCGGGGGGGAGCCTTATGGCTACACCTTC. It codes for CASSLFGGEPYGYTF.